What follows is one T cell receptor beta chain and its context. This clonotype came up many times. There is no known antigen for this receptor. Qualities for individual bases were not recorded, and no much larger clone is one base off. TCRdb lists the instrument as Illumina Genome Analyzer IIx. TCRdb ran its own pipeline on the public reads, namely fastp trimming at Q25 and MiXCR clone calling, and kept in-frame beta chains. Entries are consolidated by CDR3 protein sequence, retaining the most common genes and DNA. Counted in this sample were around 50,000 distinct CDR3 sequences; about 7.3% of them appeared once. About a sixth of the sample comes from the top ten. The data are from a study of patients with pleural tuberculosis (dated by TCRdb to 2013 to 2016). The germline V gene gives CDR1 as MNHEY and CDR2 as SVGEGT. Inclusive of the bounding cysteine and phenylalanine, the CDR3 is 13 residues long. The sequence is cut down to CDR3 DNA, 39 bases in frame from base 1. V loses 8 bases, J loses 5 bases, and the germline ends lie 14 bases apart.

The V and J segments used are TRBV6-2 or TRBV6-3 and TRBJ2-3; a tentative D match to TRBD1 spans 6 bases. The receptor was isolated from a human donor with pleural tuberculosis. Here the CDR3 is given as CASGERGRDTQYF. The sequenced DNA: TGTGCCAGCGGGGAGAGGGGGAGAGATACGCAGTATTTT.